This TCR beta chain stems from a study of T-cell reconstitution after alpha-beta-depleted transplantation in children. Study-level findings and limits: Surviving recipient T cells and thymic progenitors underlay high day-60 TCRbeta diversity in some patients. Counts and diversity of T cells one year after transplant came mostly from newly produced T cells. In patients about two months after transplant, alpha-beta T cells reportedly arose from several hundred expanded graft clones.

A remark on this clonotype: Its cognate antigen is unknown.

Unique molecular identifiers were incorporated into the prepared TCRbeta library. A single record per CDR3 protein comes from TCRdb applying MiXCR to the PCR reads. The sample contains fewer than 700,000 distinct CDR3 sequences, under 15% of which appear only once. This receptor was obtained from a male patient under 18 who had a stem cell transplant for acute myeloid leukemia, so the T cells may come from the graft donor. The sequencing used PBMCs, mostly from graft donor cells, collected 360 days after TCRalphabeta/CD19-depleted stem cell transplant.

CDR3 coding DNA: TGTGCCATCAGTGTCCCCCCTTCTAGCGGGAGCCCATGGGGAGAGACCCAGTACTTC. Translating gives CAISVPPSSGSPWGETQYF. This chain links TRBV10-3 with TRBJ2-5; 10 nucleotides align to TRBD2. CDR3 length: 19 amino acids. Germline V gene data show CDR1 as ENHRY and CDR2 as SYGVKD. Trimming removed 4 bases from V and 4 bases from J; junction bases left unmatched: 18.